Sequencing of this TCR beta chain was carried out in a study of OX40 agonist ivuxolimab in advanced cancers. Study-wide background: Patients' therapy was ivuxolimab, an antibody that acts as an agonist of OX40 (CD134). One hepatocellular carcinoma and two cutaneous melanoma patients partially responded. Study-level findings and limits: At 0.1 to 3.0 mg/kg, clonal expansion of CD4+ and CD8+ blood T cells had occurred by week 6.

Measured with immunoSEQ multiplex PCR; TCRdb has only the in-frame clones, and not every one. This sample has tens of thousands of clones, with around 86% found just once. Looked up from germline, CDR1 is SGHDT and CDR2 is YYEEEE. The CDR3 length is 16 residues. Between the trimmed V and J ends, which lost 4 bases and 4 bases, there was a span of 20 bases. Points on this clone: Its antigen is unknown.

The chain carries TRBV5-6 and TRBJ1-2, with D unresolved. This TCR derives from an adult with an advanced solid tumor such as melanoma, head and neck, liver or kidney cancer. Sequencing used CD4+ or CD8+ T cells sorted from blood, obtained in a trial of the OX40 agonist ivuxolimab. The CDR3 DNA is TGTGCCAGCAGCACCATCGACGCGACTTCTACCTATGGCTACACCTTC. As protein: CASSTIDATSTYGYTF.